One sample yielded the 27 T cell receptor beta chains listed below, sequenced in a study of T cell clonotyping in hematopoietic cell transplantation (dated by TCRdb to the early 2020s). The library was built by means of the immunoSEQ multiplex PCR assay. Drawn from immuneACCESS, this table holds only the in-frame rearrangements with V and J called that TCRdb kept. Clones are partly lost; checked studies trace under half to an unresolved V gene and leave the rest unexplained. The sample table shows 15,000 to 20,000 clones, and roughly 86% are seen once. Around 8% of the sample belongs to the ten largest clones. Sample time point, as interpreted from the label and publication: recipient sample about 28 days before transplant, after cytoreduction. The sequencing used peripheral blood mononuclear cells, collected before stem cell transplant. These receptors came from a man in his fifties or sixties with acute myeloid leukemia. Some clones in this sample may be carry-over from other donors' samples.

The sample holds one count of this clone. The genes are TRBV7-2 and TRBJ1-3; D may be TRBD1 (5 bases). CDR3 length: 15 amino acids. Trimming left V 1 base short and J 4 bases short, with 11 bases between. Germline V gene sequence: CDR1 SGHTA, CDR2 FQGNSA. The CDR3 loop is CASSLGGGKGNTIYF. CDR3 bases: TGTGCCAGCAGCTTAGGGGGGGGGAAAGGAAACACCATATATTTT.

The chain is built from TRBV6-5 and TRBJ1-2; 7 bases agree with TRBD1. This CDR3 has 10 residues. The junction had 5 bases not matched to a gene; V was cut back by 6 bases and J by 13 bases. The germline gives CDR1 MNHEY, CDR2 SVGAGI. CDR3 sequence (DNA): TGTGCCAGCAGGGGGGACAGTTCCACCTTC. This codes for CASRGDSSTF.

V gene TRBV5-6 combines with J gene TRBJ1-1; D gene ambiguous. This CDR3 is built from 14 residues. V lost 3 bases to trimming and J lost 11 bases, with 20 bases between them. Germline V gives CDR1 SGHDT, CDR2 YYEEEE. The CDR3 loop reads CASSSQRVSRGAFF. The CDR3, as DNA: TGTGCCAGCAGCTCCCAGAGGGTGTCTCGCGGGGCTTTCTTT.

This sequence joins TRBV9 and TRBJ2-3; the D call may be TRBD1 or TRBD2 (5 bases each). Trimming removed 3 bases from V and 4 bases from J, with 18 bases in between. Germline V gene lookup returns CDR1 SGDLS and CDR2 YYNGEE. This CDR3 is 16 amino acids long. DNA for the CDR3: TGTGCCAGCAGCGGAGGGCTTATGGGGGTTCCAGATACGCAGTATTTT. Protein: CASSGGLMGVPDTQYF.

This clone was counted once. The V and J genes are TRBV5-6 and TRBJ2-7; 10 positions agree with TRBD2. CDR1 and CDR2 (germline): SGHDT, YYEEEE. The J segment lost 5 bases and the V segment lost 1 base, leaving 12 bases of the junction unmatched. The CDR3 is 17 amino acids. The CDR3 protein is CASSLSGGARRFDEQYF. DNA for the CDR3: TGTGCCAGCAGCTTGAGCGGGGGGGCGCGTAGGTTTGACGAGCAGTACTTC.

The V call is TRBV4-3, the J call TRBJ2-1; TRBD2 matches 8 bases. Germline loops: CDR1 LGHNA, CDR2 YSLEER. The CDR3 covers 17 residues. Germline trimming cut 4 bases from V and 5 bases from J; bases unmatched to any gene: 13. CDR3 in DNA: TGCGCCAGCAGCCTTTCTCCCGGGGGACTAGGCGACAATGAGCAGTTCTTC. It codes for CASSLSPGGLGDNEQFF.

The gene calls are TRBV11-1 and TRBJ2-7; D tentatively fits TRBD1 or TRBD2 (5 bases each). Trimming removed 11 bases from V and 0 bases from J, with 17 bases in between. CDR1 is SGHAT, CDR2 FQDESV, per germline (reference sequence). The CDR3 spans 14 residues. The CDR3 DNA reads as TGTGCCTGCGCCCCCGACAGCGGCTCCTACGAGCAGTACTTC. It translates to CACAPDSGSYEQYF.

The chain recombines TRBV27 with TRBJ2-1; TRBD2 aligns across 8 bases. The CDR3 is 15 residues long. V lost 4 bases and J lost 7; bases outside the gene matches: 9. Germline lookup yields CDR1 MNHEY and CDR2 SMNVEV (reference sequence). The DNA for the CDR3 is TGTGCCAGCAGTTCCCGAGCGGGGGTGGGGAATGAGCAGTTCTTC. This translates into CASSSRAGVGNEQFF.

The rearrangement links TRBV4-3 to TRBJ1-1; no clear D. The V end lost 4 bases, the J end lost 3 bases, and 9 bases lay between the germline ends. The germline CDR1 and CDR2 sequences are LGHNA and YSLEER. This CDR3 spans 13 amino acids. In DNA form, the CDR3 reads TGCGCCAGCAGCCTCACCCAGGACACTGAAGCTTTCTTT. Its translation is CASSLTQDTEAFF.

This chain uses TRBV5-6 with TRBJ1-1; D is undetermined. CDR1 SGHDT and CDR2 YYEEEE come from the germline V gene. The V end lost 4 bases, the J end lost 3 bases, and 10 bases lay between the germline ends. The CDR3 is 13 amino acids. This chain's CDR3 is CASSPGRYTEAFF. CDR3 DNA sequence: TGTGCCAGCAGCCCGGGGAGGTACACTGAAGCTTTCTTT.

This clone was found once. V is TRBV7-8 and J is TRBJ2-1; 7 bases align to TRBD1. The junction had 10 bases not matched to a gene; V was cut back by 2 bases and J by 9 bases. The CDR3 sequence is 15 residues long. Germline-derived CDR1 and CDR2 are SGHVS and FQNEAQ. This CDR3 is CASSLRDRGPGEQFF. The DNA of the CDR3 is TGTGCCAGCAGCTTAAGGGACAGAGGGCCAGGTGAGCAGTTCTTC.

The J gene is TRBJ1-3, the V gene TRBV4-2; 8 bases map to TRBD1. Germline values: CDR1 LGHNA, CDR2 YNFKEQ. With V trimmed by 1 base and J by 4 bases, 12 bases remained unmatched. This CDR3 has 18 residues. CDR3 protein: CASSQGPAGGASGNTIYF. The CDR3 DNA reads TGTGCCAGCAGCCAAGGACCAGCAGGGGGCGCATCGGGAAACACCATATATTTT.

This clone was counted once. The genes are TRBV7-8 and TRBJ2-1; tentative D call: TRBD2 (5 bases). This CDR3 region has 15 residues. V dropped 3 bases and J dropped 6 bases, with 15 bases sitting between them. Germline V gene lookup returns CDR1 SGHVS and CDR2 FQNEAQ. CDR3 in DNA: TGTGCCAGCAGCTTGGCCCTCGGAGGCTTCAATGAGCAGTTCTTC. This gives the protein CASSLALGGFNEQFF. The full variable domain, its missing parts supplied by reference TRBV7-8 and TRBJ2-1, is GAGVSQSPRYKVAKRGQDVALRCDPISGHVSLFWYQQALGQGPEFLTYFQNEAQLDKSGLPSDRFFAERPEGSVSTLKIQRTQQEDSAVYLCASSLALGGFNEQFFGPGTRLTVL.

The CDR3 here is CASTSGGNSPLHF. As DNA, the CDR3 is TGTGCCAGCACCTCGGGGGGGAATTCACCCCTCCACTTT. The V and J genes are TRBV2 and TRBJ1-6, with D maybe TRBD1 (5 bases). The CDR3 totals 13 residues. In germline, CDR1 is SNHLY, CDR2 FYNNEI. The ends were cut back, 7 bases at V and 7 bases at J, with 11 bases in the middle.

The V gene is TRBV19, the J gene TRBJ2-1; 8 bases fit TRBD2. The junction had 19 bases not matched to a gene; V was cut back by 7 bases and J by 2 bases. The CDR3 totals 19 residues. Germline V CDR1 and CDR2: LNHDA, SQIVND (reference sequence). In DNA form, the CDR3 reads TGTGCCAGTATGCAGGGCTTCCGTCGGCGGGGGGACACCTACAATGAGCAGTTCTTC. Translating gives CASMQGFRRRGDTYNEQFF.

This clone has just one count. The V gene is TRBV4-1, the J gene TRBJ2-7, with 7 nucleotides matching TRBD1. The CDR3 has 14 residues. After removal of 3 bases from V and 6 bases from J, the junction contained 8 bases not matched to a gene. Germline V CDR1 and CDR2: MGHRA, YSYEKL. The CDR3 bases are TGCGCCAGCAGCCACCCCCGGGACAGCTCCGAGCAGTACTTC. As protein: CASSHPRDSSEQYF.

This chain links TRBV18 with TRBJ2-7, with 7 bases lining up with TRBD2. The germline V gene has CDR1 KGHSH and CDR2 LQKENI. V shed 3 bases, J shed 2 bases, and the junction held 7 bases outside the gene matches. The CDR3 loop spans 15 amino acids. The CDR3 coding sequence is TGTGCCAGCTCACCGAAGGGAGGGCGGACCTACGAGCAGTACTTC. Translating gives CASSPKGGRTYEQYF.

The gene calls are TRBV5-1 and TRBJ2-7, with D tentatively TRBD1 (5 bases). The CDR3 covers 14 residues. V lost 4 bases and J 2 bases, leaving 13 bases between the germline ends. From germline, CDR1 is SGHRS and CDR2 YFSETQ. The CDR3 bases are TGCGCCAGCAGCCCCGGATGGACACCCTACGAGCAGTACTTC. It codes for CASSPGWTPYEQYF. The whole variable domain, remainder taken from reference TRBV5-1 and TRBJ2-7, is KAGVTQTPRYLIKTRGQQVTLSCSPISGHRSVSWYQQTPGQGLQFLFEYFSETQRNKGNFPGRFSGRQFSNSRSEMNVSTLELGDSALYLCASSPGWTPYEQYFGPGTRLTVT.

This chain uses TRBV7-9 with TRBJ2-7, with a tentative D call TRBD1 (6 bases). CDR1 is SEHNR and CDR2 is FQNEAQ in the germline V gene (reference sequence). The length of the CDR3 is 15 residues. V was trimmed by 4 bases and J by 2 bases, leaving 15 bases between them. As DNA, the CDR3 is TGTGCCAGCAGCTCCCGACAGGCCGTTACCTACGAGCAGTACTTC. It specifies CASSSRQAVTYEQYF.

This clone has a single count. The gene calls are TRBV4-2 and TRBJ2-5; tentative D call: TRBD2 (6 bases). Trimming pared 0 bases from V and 5 bases from J, leaving 10 bases between. CDR3 length: 14 amino acids. CDR1 and CDR2 (germline): LGHNA, YNFKEQ. CDR3 loop: CASSQEGGRETQYF. As DNA, the CDR3 is TGTGCCAGCAGCCAAGAGGGGGGACGGGAGACCCAGTACTTC.

J is TRBJ2-2 and V is TRBV10-1; TRBD2 might be the D (6 bases). Looked up from germline, CDR1 is WNHNN and CDR2 is SYGVQD (reference sequence). The V end was cut by 3 bases, the J end by 5 bases, with 13 bases between. The CDR3 covers 15 residues. CDR3 in amino acids: CASSDHGGSTGELFF. The DNA of the CDR3 is TGCGCCAGCAGTGATCACGGGGGTAGTACCGGGGAGCTGTTTTTT.

This clone was picked up one time. This chain joins TRBV6-6 and TRBJ2-3, with 9 bases identical to TRBD2. Losses at the gene ends were 7 bases for V and 1 base for J; bases not matched to a gene: 3. The CDR3 contains 14 residues. The V gene's germline CDR1 is MNHNY and CDR2 SVGAGI (reference sequence). The CDR3 region has the DNA TGTGCCAGCACGGTAGCGGGGGGCACAGATACGCAGTATTTT. Translating gives CASTVAGGTDTQYF.

This chain links TRBV7-6 with TRBJ2-7; 8 bases agree with TRBD2. The V and J ends lost 0 bases and 3 bases, in that order; junction bases with no gene match: 4. Germline values: CDR1 SGHVS, CDR2 FNYEAQ. The CDR3 is made up of 15 amino acids. The CDR3 sequence is CASSLAGGAGYEQYF. The CDR3, as DNA: TGTGCCAGCAGCTTAGCCGGGGGGGCCGGCTACGAGCAGTACTTC. Looking up the rest from reference TRBV7-6 and TRBJ2-7 gives the full variable domain: GAGVSQSPRYKVTKRGQDVALRCDPISGHVSLYWYRQALGQGPEFLTYFNYEAQQDKSGLPNDRFSAERPEGSISTLTIQRTEQRDSAMYRCASSLAGGAGYEQYFGPGTRLTVT.

This chain joins TRBV5-4 and TRBJ1-5; D remains ambiguous. CDR3 length equals 13 residues. Per the germline V gene, CDR1 is SGHNT and CDR2 is YYREEE (reference sequence). Trimming pared 2 bases from V and 3 bases from J, leaving 6 bases between. The CDR3 sequence: CASSFEPNQPQHF. The CDR3 DNA reads TGTGCCAGCAGCTTCGAACCCAATCAGCCCCAGCATTTT. Based on the CDR3 plus reference TRBV5-4 and TRBJ1-5, the full variable domain is ETGVTQSPTHLIKTRGQQVTLRCSSQSGHNTVSWYQQALGQGPQFIFQYYREEENGRGNFPPRFSGLQFPNYSSELNVNALELDDSALYLCASSFEPNQPQHFGDGTRLSIL.

The CDR3: CASSRGLSYGYTF. CDR3 coding DNA: TGTGCCAGCAGCAGGGGGTTGAGCTATGGCTACACCTTC. This chain connects TRBV5-6 to TRBJ1-2; D perhaps matches TRBD1 (6 bases). Germline V CDR1 and CDR2: SGHDT, YYEEEE. Trimming removed 4 bases at V and 4 bases at J, with 11 bases between. The CDR3 sequence is 13 residues long.

This chain connects TRBV5-1 to TRBJ2-7; weak D call: TRBD1 (5 bases). V was trimmed by 4 bases and J by 7 bases, leaving 12 bases between them. The V gene's germline CDR1 is SGHRS and CDR2 YFSETQ. CDR3 length: 12 residues. The CDR3 DNA is TGCGCCAGCAGCGTGGACAAGGGAGAGCAGTACTTC. It encodes CASSVDKGEQYF.

The chain uses TRBV7-2 and TRBJ1-2; 7 bases line up with TRBD1. The CDR3 is made up of 15 amino acids. The germline V gene encodes CDR1 SGHTA and CDR2 FQGNSA. V was pared by 5 bases and J by 6 bases, with 12 bases of the junction left unmatched. This CDR3 is CASSPWDSQTDGYTF. In nucleotides, the CDR3 is TGTGCCAGCAGCCCTTGGGACAGCCAGACGGATGGCTACACCTTC. The full variable domain, rest sourced from reference TRBV7-2 and TRBJ1-2, is GAGVSQSPSNKVTEKGKDVELRCDPISGHTALYWYRQSLGQGLEFLIYFQGNSAPDKSGLPSDRFSAERTGGSVSTLTIQRTQQEDSAVYLCASSPWDSQTDGYTFGSGTRLTVV.